This passage covers 27 T cell receptor beta chains from one sample sequenced in a study of regulatory T cells in long-lasting Graves disease. The time point here: newly diagnosed GD, antithyroid drugs for less than 3 months. PBMCs provided the RNA from which the TCR library was made. The TCR beta library used iRepertoire HTBI primers with Arm-PCR amplification of CDR3. TCRdb processed the multiplex PCR reads anew with MiXCR; each CDR3 protein has one entry. The repertoire holds fewer than 350,000 distinct CDR3 sequences, with 15% to 20% as singletons. This specimen was peripheral blood mononuclear cells (PBMCs), taken at new diagnosis, from a patient treated with antithyroid drugs. All receptors come from a female donor with Graves disease.

The sample holds many counts of this clonotype. This chain links TRBV28 with TRBJ2-7; no reliable D call. Trimming pared 2 bases from V and 0 bases from J, leaving 14 bases between. The CDR3 is made up of 16 amino acids. Germline loops: CDR1 MDHEN, CDR2 SYDVKM. In DNA, the CDR3 is TGTGCCAGCAGTTTACAGCCATCCAGCAGCTCCTACGAGCAGTACTTC. Protein sequence: CASSLQPSSSSYEQYF.

There are many counts of this clonotype. The chain combines TRBV5-1 with TRBJ1-2; D gene unclear. CDR1 is SGHRS and CDR2 is YFSETQ in the germline V gene. Trimming shortened V by 5 bases and J by 7 bases, and 15 bases separated the two germline ends. The CDR3 covers 13 residues. CDR3 coding DNA: TGCGCCAGCAGTAGTGGTGATGTACGTGGCTACACCTTC. Protein: CASSSGDVRGYTF.

This clonotype was counted at least ten times. The V call is TRBV6-5, the J call TRBJ2-5; either TRBD1 or TRBD2 may fit D (5 bases each). V lost 0 bases and J 5 bases, leaving 13 bases between the germline ends. The CDR3 loop spans 15 amino acids. Germline lookup yields CDR1 MNHEY and CDR2 SVGAGI. DNA of the CDR3: TGTGCCAGCAGTTACTCGGGGGTAGCAGGGGAGACCCAGTACTTC. It yields the protein CASSYSGVAGETQYF.

The V call is TRBV6-1, the J call TRBJ2-2; no firm D call. V was clipped by 7 bases and J by 9 bases, with 15 bases between them. Looked up from germline, CDR1 is MNHNS and CDR2 is SASEGT. CDR3 length: 13 residues. The CDR3 spells CASTPDPSRELFF. The CDR3 region has the DNA TGTGCCAGCACCCCGGACCCCAGTAGGGAGCTGTTTTTT.

Of note for this clonotype: This is likely a read error, given that the CDR3 carries no conserved phenylalanine or tryptophan at its end. V and J are TRBV20-1 and TRBJ1-4; 12 nucleotides align to TRBD1. The CDR3 consists of 12 residues. Per germline, CDR1 DFQATT and CDR2 SNEGSKA (reference sequence). The CDR3 here is CGGTGGPEKLFL. The CDR3 DNA reads TGCGGGGGGACAGGGGGCCCTGAAAAACTGTTTCTT.

This clonotype was counted ten times or more. The J gene is TRBJ2-5, the V gene TRBV12-3 or TRBV12-4; possible D gene TRBD1, 6 bases. The CDR3 contains 14 residues. The V and J ends lost 5 bases and 5 bases respectively, with 15 bases between them. The CDR3 nucleotides read TGTGCCAGCAGTCCTCGGGTTGGACAGGAGACCCAGTACTTC. It specifies CASSPRVGQETQYF.

To note about this clonotype: Germline is not matched at one junction end, which may reflect a read error. V is TRBV5-1 and J is TRBJ1-1; unclear D gene. Germline CDR1 SGHRS, CDR2 YFSETQ. This CDR3 is built from 15 residues. The CDR3 sequence: CSCSPEQGARTGAFF. DNA of the CDR3: TGTTCCTGCAGCCCCGAACAAGGCGCACGGACTGGAGCTTTCTTT.

This clonotype has a count of ten or more. This chain uses TRBV28 with TRBJ2-7; 9 bases align to TRBD2. V lost 4 bases and J lost 6; bases outside the gene matches: 4. The CDR3 consists of 13 residues. CDR1 and CDR2 (germline): MDHEN, SYDVKM. CDR3 DNA sequence: TGTGCCAGCAGTTGGGGGACTAGCCGCGAGCAGTACTTC. Amino acids: CASSWGTSREQYF. Full variable domain (rest looked up from reference TRBV28 and TRBJ2-7): DVKVTQSSRYLVKRTGEKVFLECVQDMDHENMFWYRQDPGLGLRLIYFSYDVKMKEKGDIPEGYSVSREKKERFSLILESASTNQTSMYLCASSWGTSREQYFGPGTRLTVT.

CDR3 coding DNA: TGTGCCAGCAGTGATGGGCCAGAATCTAGCACAGATACGCAGTATTTT. Amino acid sequence: CASSDGPESSTDTQYF. This chain uses TRBV2 with TRBJ2-3; D remains unclear. The CDR3 contains 16 residues. CDR1 is SNHLY and CDR2 is FYNNEI in the germline V gene. The V end lost 3 bases, the J end lost 0 bases, and 13 bases lay between the germline ends.

This clonotype has a count of ten or more. Written as DNA, the CDR3 is TGTGCCACCAGTGATTTAGGGGCGGGGGGAGGGGATGAGCAGTTCTTC. Translated: CATSDLGAGGGDEQFF. The rearrangement joins TRBV24-1 to TRBJ2-1; 8 nucleotides agree with TRBD2. CDR3 size: 16 residues. Losses at the gene ends were 1 base for V and 8 bases for J; bases not matched to a gene: 9. Germline V lookup: CDR1 KGHDR, CDR2 SFDVKD.

This clonotype has only a few counts. The chain carries TRBV5-8 and TRBJ1-5; D is undetermined. CDR3 length: 15 amino acids. Germline V lookup: CDR1 SGHTS, CDR2 YDEGEE. The V gene lost 4 bases and the J gene lost 1 base, with 12 bases spanning the gap. The CDR3 here is CASSPGFSSNQPQHF. The CDR3 DNA reads TGTGCCAGCAGCCCTGGGTTCTCGAGCAATCAGCCCCAGCATTTT.

This clonotype was seen a handful of times. The rearrangement links TRBV6-1 to TRBJ2-5, with D possibly matching TRBD2 (6 bases). The CDR3 spans 16 residues. The V end lost 5 bases, the J end lost 5 bases, and 21 bases lay between the germline ends. Per the germline V gene, CDR1 is MNHNS and CDR2 is SASEGT. The CDR3 loop is CASSKARLRGEETQYF. The CDR3 coding sequence is TGTGCCAGCAGTAAGGCCCGCCTGCGGGGAGAGGAGACCCAGTACTTC.

The chain couples TRBV15 to TRBJ1-1; D may be TRBD1 (6 bases). CDR1 and CDR2 (germline): LNHNV, YYDKDF (reference sequence). V shed 4 bases and J shed 0 bases, with 15 bases lying between them. The CDR3 length is 16 residues. CDR3: CATSIPEGVMNTEAFF. The DNA of the CDR3 is TGTGCCACCAGCATCCCCGAGGGGGTCATGAACACTGAAGCTTTCTTT.

Ten or more counts support this clonotype. The V call is TRBV28, the J call TRBJ2-4; 7 nucleotides match TRBD2. The trim removed 5 bases at V and 0 bases at J, leaving 7 bases unmatched. The CDR3 extends over 16 amino acids. Germline assignment: CDR1 MDHEN and CDR2 SYDVKM. The CDR3 loop is CASSRTRSLAKNIQYF. For the CDR3, the DNA is TGTGCCAGCAGTCGGACTAGGAGTTTAGCCAAAAACATTCAGTACTTC.

This clonotype was recorded at least ten times. This chain links TRBV11-3 with TRBJ1-1, with D perhaps matching TRBD1 (5 bases). The germline V gene encodes CDR1 SGHNT and CDR2 YENEEA. This CDR3 is built from 14 residues. V gave up 2 bases and J gave up 1 base, with 8 bases separating them. In nucleotides, the CDR3 is TGTGCCAGCAGCTTACAGGGAAAGAACACTGAAGCTTTCTTT. Translated, it gives CASSLQGKNTEAFF.

This clonotype came up many times. The chain joins TRBV5-5 to TRBJ2-2, with D maybe TRBD1 (6 bases). Deletions cut 3 bases from V and 3 bases from J, with 12 bases between. Germline CDR1 and CDR2: SGHKS and YYEKEE (reference sequence). The CDR3 covers 15 residues. The CDR3 DNA reads as TGTGCCAGCAGCTACGCGCCAGGGGACACCGGGGAGCTGTTTTTT. Its protein is CASSYAPGDTGELFF.

Many counts were recorded for this clonotype. The J gene is TRBJ2-1, the V gene TRBV20-1; D is possibly TRBD1 (6 bases). Germline V gene data show CDR1 as DFQATT and CDR2 as SNEGSKA (reference sequence). There are 16 residues in the CDR3. Trimming took 0 bases from V and 2 from J, leaving 14 bases between them. The CDR3 loop reads CSARDPRGRAYNEQFF. CDR3 nucleotides: TGCAGTGCTAGAGATCCGAGGGGGAGAGCCTACAATGAGCAGTTCTTC.

This clonotype was seen only a few times. This chain connects TRBV5-1 to TRBJ2-3; D possibly corresponds to TRBD1 (6 bases). The CDR3 runs to 17 residues. V lost 4 bases and J lost 3, with 21 bases in between. Germline loops: CDR1 SGHRS, CDR2 YFSETQ. DNA of the CDR3: TGCGCCAGCAGCCCCTCAATCGGACTCAGGGGAACAGATACGCAGTATTTT. Protein sequence: CASSPSIGLRGTDTQYF.

This clonotype was recorded many times. The chain recombines TRBV6-5 with TRBJ1-2; D not resolved. The CDR3 loop spans 16 amino acids. CDR1 and CDR2 (germline): MNHEY, SVGAGI. Trimming removed 0 bases at V and 2 bases at J, with 13 bases between. DNA of the CDR3: TGTGCCAGCAGTTACTCGATGCCGGAAGAAAACTATGGCTACACCTTC. This sequence encodes CASSYSMPEENYGYTF.

This clonotype was counted ten times or more. This sequence joins TRBV6-1 and TRBJ1-2; weak D call: TRBD1 (6 bases). CDR3 length equals 14 residues. Germline V lookup: CDR1 MNHNS, CDR2 SASEGT. V lost 5 bases and J lost 2, with 12 bases in between. The CDR3 loop is CASSLGGGNYGYTF. For the CDR3, the DNA is TGTGCCAGCAGTCTAGGGGGGGGAAACTATGGCTACACCTTC.

There are many counts of this clonotype. V is TRBV19 and J is TRBJ2-7; D might be TRBD1 (7 bases). Trimming stripped 8 bases from V and 2 bases from J, with 16 bases between. Germline V gives CDR1 LNHDA, CDR2 SQIVND (reference sequence). The CDR3 loop spans 14 amino acids. The CDR3 protein is CASQRQGGPYEQYF. CDR3 sequence (DNA): TGTGCCAGTCAGCGACAGGGAGGACCCTACGAGCAGTACTTC. The full variable domain, in which reference TRBV19 and TRBJ2-7 provide the parts outside the CDR3, is DGGITQSPKYLFRKEGQNVTLSCEQNLNHDAMYWYRQDPGQGLRLIYYSQIVNDFQKGDIAEGYSVSREKKESFPLTVTSAQKNPTAFYLCASQRQGGPYEQYFGPGTRLTVT.

Many counts were recorded for this clonotype. The J gene is TRBJ2-7, the V gene TRBV30; D remains unclear. Trimming removed 0 bases from V and 4 bases from J, with 4 bases in between. Germline-derived CDR1 and CDR2 are GTSNPN and SVGIG (reference sequence). This CDR3 comprises 11 residues. The CDR3 nucleotides read TGTGCCTGGAGTGTTGGGTACGAGCAGTACTTC. Protein: CAWSVGYEQYF.

This clonotype was recorded a few times. V usage is TRBV20-1 and J usage is TRBJ2-2; 15 bases map to TRBD2. Germline assignment: CDR1 DFQATT and CDR2 SNEGSKA (reference sequence). V lost 5 bases and J lost 2; bases outside the gene matches: 6. CDR3 length equals 17 residues. This CDR3 is CSAAGLAGGINTGELFF. CDR3 coding DNA: TGCAGTGCTGCCGGACTAGCGGGAGGGATCAACACCGGGGAGCTGTTTTTT.

This clonotype was recorded at least ten times. This chain links TRBV3-1 with TRBJ1-1; D is undetermined. V was cut by 0 bases and J by 7 bases, with 6 bases left in between. The CDR3 consists of 12 residues. The V gene's germline CDR1 is LGHDT and CDR2 YNNKEL (reference sequence). CDR3 DNA: TGTGCCAGCAGCCAAGATAGGGATGAAGCTTTCTTT. It specifies CASSQDRDEAFF.

This clonotype has at least ten counts. The chain uses TRBV5-1 and TRBJ1-1, with D perhaps TRBD1 (5 bases). This CDR3 contains 14 residues. Trimming shortened V by 3 bases and J by 5 bases, and 14 bases separated the two germline ends. Germline CDR1 reads SGHRS; CDR2 reads YFSETQ. CDR3 residues: CASSYDGEGTEAFF. In DNA form, the CDR3 reads TGCGCCAGCAGCTACGACGGGGAGGGGACTGAAGCTTTCTTT. The whole variable domain, filled in from reference TRBV5-1 and TRBJ1-1, reads KAGVTQTPRYLIKTRGQQVTLSCSPISGHRSVSWYQQTPGQGLQFLFEYFSETQRNKGNFPGRFSGRQFSNSRSEMNVSTLELGDSALYLCASSYDGEGTEAFFGQGTRLTVV.

J is TRBJ2-7 and V is TRBV20-1; either TRBD1 or TRBD2 may fit D (5 bases each). This CDR3 has 14 residues. Looked up from germline, CDR1 is DFQATT and CDR2 is SNEGSKA (reference sequence). V was cut by 1 base and J by 3 bases, with 13 bases left in between. CDR3 amino acids: CSARGRELHYEQYF. As DNA, the CDR3 is TGCAGTGCTAGAGGCAGGGAGCTCCACTACGAGCAGTACTTC.

This clonotype was recorded at least ten times. The CDR3 spells CASSTPYNEQFF. In DNA form, the CDR3 reads TGTGCCAGCTCAACGCCGTACAATGAGCAGTTCTTC. V usage is TRBV18 and J usage is TRBJ2-1; D unresolved. Germline-derived CDR1 and CDR2 are KGHSH and LQKENI. V gave up 5 bases and J gave up 4 bases, with 6 bases separating them. This CDR3 is built from 12 residues.